These 24 T cell receptor beta chains share one sample of origin, sequenced in a study of shared clonotypes between healthy human individuals. Profiling relied on immunoSEQ multiplex PCR, and the TCRdb table lists in-frame clones only, not all of them. The data contain 800,000 to 1,200,000 clones, about four fifths of them singletons. The sequenced sample consisted of memory CD4+ T cells from PBMCs. Noted subset: CD45RA-negative fraction. The receptors here all came from a man younger than 35 in good health. Some clones in this sample may be carry-over from other donors' samples.

The CDR3 DNA follows: TGTGCCAGCAGCTTGGTCGGAGGGAATCGATACGAGCAGTACTTC. Protein product: CASSLVGGNRYEQYF. The rearrangement links TRBV5-6 to TRBJ2-7, with D perhaps TRBD2 (6 bases). Germline CDR1 reads SGHDT; CDR2 reads YYEEEE. V shed 0 bases and J shed 4 bases, with 14 bases lying between them. The CDR3 totals 15 residues.

The chain is built from TRBV7-9 and TRBJ2-3; D not certain. CDR1 and CDR2 (germline): SEHNR, FQNEAQ (reference sequence). The length of the CDR3 is 14 residues. V dropped 1 base and J dropped 3 bases, with 8 bases sitting between them. Here the CDR3 reads CASSLDRKTDTQYF. The CDR3 coding sequence is TGTGCCAGCAGCTTAGACAGAAAGACAGATACGCAGTATTTT.

The chain couples TRBV7-3 to TRBJ1-6; 11 bases agree with TRBD1. Losses at the gene ends were 2 bases for V and 10 bases for J; bases not matched to a gene: 4. Germline V CDR1 and CDR2: SGHTA, FQGTGA. This CDR3 is built from 15 residues. CDR3 region: CASSLRTGGQSPLHF. Here the CDR3 DNA reads TGTGCCAGCAGCTTACGGACAGGGGGCCAGTCACCCCTCCACTTT.

This chain connects TRBV6-5 to TRBJ1-1; no clear D gene. The CDR3 has 14 amino acids. Trimming cost V 5 bases and J 1 base, with 11 bases left between them. Germline V gene sequence: CDR1 MNHEY, CDR2 SVGAGI. In DNA form, the CDR3 reads TGTGCCAGCAGTGGGTGGGGAGGGAACACTGAAGCTTTCTTT. It specifies CASSGWGGNTEAFF.

V is TRBV5-4 and J is TRBJ2-7; D is unresolved. This CDR3 is built from 14 residues. Germline loops: CDR1 SGHNT, CDR2 YYREEE (reference sequence). The ends were cut back, 2 bases at V and 0 bases at J, with 9 bases in the middle. CDR3 protein: CASSLTPDSYEQYF. The CDR3 nucleotides read TGTGCCAGCAGCTTAACGCCAGACTCCTACGAGCAGTACTTC.

DNA of the CDR3: TGCGCCAGCAGTGACCCGTCTAGCGGGGGTTCACTAGAGACCCAGTACTTC. As protein: CASSDPSSGGSLETQYF. The rearrangement uses TRBV10-2 and TRBJ2-5; 10 bases match TRBD2. CDR3 size: 17 residues. The V and J ends lost 3 bases and 4 bases, in that order; junction bases with no gene match: 11. Looked up from germline, CDR1 is WSHSY and CDR2 is SAAADI.

In this sample, this clone turned up once. This sequence joins TRBV20-1 and TRBJ1-1, with D tentatively TRBD1 (5 bases). This CDR3 spans 11 amino acids. Trimming removed 6 bases at V and 10 bases at J, with 15 bases between. The germline gives CDR1 DFQATT, CDR2 SNEGSKA (reference sequence). As DNA, the CDR3 is TGCAGTGCAAGGGTGGGGGGGGTAGCTTTCTTT. This encodes CSARVGGVAFF.

The CDR3 region is CASSLETRAEQFF. CDR3 DNA sequence: TGCGCCAGCAGCTTGGAGACTAGAGCCGAGCAGTTCTTC. The chain couples TRBV5-1 to TRBJ2-1; possible D gene TRBD2, 6 bases. The CDR3 covers 13 residues. V lost 0 bases and J 10 bases, leaving 11 bases between the germline ends. Germline CDR1 is SGHRS and CDR2 is YFSETQ.

A note on this clone: Other DNA sequences in this sample translate to the same CDR3. The rearrangement joins TRBV5-1 to TRBJ1-1; possibly TRBD1 for D (5 bases). V was trimmed by 3 bases and J by 0 bases, leaving 9 bases between them. The CDR3 runs 14 residues. Germline V gene data show CDR1 as SGHRS and CDR2 as YFSETQ. This chain's CDR3 is CASSSGQMNTEAFF. As DNA, the CDR3 is TGCGCCAGCAGCTCGGGGCAGATGAACACTGAAGCTTTCTTT.

The CDR3 here is CASSQAIHQRGYGYTF. The CDR3 DNA sequence: TGCGCCAGCAGCCAAGCTATCCATCAAAGGGGCTATGGCTACACCTTC. The chain couples TRBV4-3 to TRBJ1-2; tentatively, D is TRBD1 (5 bases). V was clipped by 1 base and J by 4 bases, with 16 bases between them. Germline assignment: CDR1 LGHNA and CDR2 YSLEER. The CDR3 totals 16 residues.

Comment on this clone: Other DNA sequences within the sample encode an identical CDR3. The chain has TRBV6-6 and TRBJ2-7; no clear D gene. Germline assignment: CDR1 MNHNY and CDR2 SVGAGI (reference sequence). Deletions cut 2 bases from V and 0 bases from J, with 8 bases between. CDR3 length: 14 residues. The chain's CDR3 is CASSYSGTSYEQYF. The CDR3 nucleotides read TGTGCCAGCAGTTACAGTGGTACCTCCTACGAGCAGTACTTC.

The table lists this clone with a few counts. In DNA, the CDR3 is TGTGCCAGCAAAGCAGGGCCCTCCTACGAGCAGTACTTC. This encodes CASKAGPSYEQYF. The genes are TRBV2 and TRBJ2-7, with TRBD1 as a possible D gene (5 bases). V gave up 7 bases and J gave up 0 bases, with 10 bases separating them. The CDR3 runs to 13 residues. From germline, CDR1 is SNHLY and CDR2 FYNNEI.

The DNA for the CDR3 is TGTGCCAGCAGACCAAGGGCGCGAAATTCACCCCTCCACTTT. Amino acids: CASRPRARNSPLHF. This chain joins TRBV7-2 and TRBJ1-6; D is ambiguous. The CDR3 contains 14 residues. Trimming took 6 bases from V and 7 from J, leaving 13 bases between them. CDR1 SGHTA and CDR2 FQGNSA come from the germline V gene.

The chain is built from TRBV7-9 and TRBJ1-1, with a tentative D call TRBD1 (5 bases). The CDR3 covers 16 residues. V lost 3 bases and J lost 1, with 15 bases in between. Germline CDR1 reads SEHNR; CDR2 reads FQNEAQ (reference sequence). The CDR3 sequence: CASSFMPGTGNTEAFF. CDR3 in DNA: TGTGCCAGCAGCTTCATGCCGGGAACAGGGAACACTGAAGCTTTCTTT.

The V call is TRBV27, the J call TRBJ1-6; D is perhaps TRBD1 (5 bases). Between the trimmed V and J ends, which lost 11 bases and 10 bases, there was a span of 15 bases. The germline CDR1 and CDR2 sequences are MNHEY and SMNVEV (reference sequence). This CDR3 is 12 amino acids long. The CDR3 DNA sequence: TGTGCCTCCCGGTCCGGGGGGTCACCCCTCCACTTT. Its protein is CASRSGGSPLHF.

This clone has only a few counts. The chain links TRBV9 to TRBJ2-3; 7 bases align to TRBD1. V was clipped by 3 bases and J by 5 bases; unmatched bases: 3. CDR1 SGDLS and CDR2 YYNGEE come from the germline V gene. This CDR3 region has 13 residues. The CDR3, as DNA: TGTGCCAGCAGCGAGGGGGCTCTAGATACGCAGTATTTT. The encoded protein is CASSEGALDTQYF.

This clone was picked up a small number of times. The rearrangement uses TRBV19 and TRBJ1-5, with D possibly being TRBD1 (6 bases). CDR3 length: 14 amino acids. Trimming took off 2 bases at V and 4 bases at J, with 9 bases between the two ends. The germline V gene has CDR1 LNHDA and CDR2 SQIVND (reference sequence). This chain's CDR3 is CASSILGTNQPQHF. CDR3 bases: TGTGCCAGTAGTATATTAGGGACAAATCAGCCCCAGCATTTT. Using reference TRBV19 and TRBJ1-5 for the parts outside the CDR3, the full variable domain is DGGITQSPKYLFRKEGQNVTLSCEQNLNHDAMYWYRQDPGQGLRLIYYSQIVNDFQKGDIAEGYSVSREKKESFPLTVTSAQKNPTAFYLCASSILGTNQPQHFGDGTRLSIL.

This clone is a singleton in its sample. The chain is built from TRBV5-1 and TRBJ2-1; 13 bases align to TRBD2. The germline CDR1 and CDR2 sequences are SGHRS and YFSETQ. The J segment lost 4 bases and the V segment lost 4 bases, leaving 2 bases of the junction unmatched. CDR3 size: 15 residues. CDR3 bases: TGCGCCAGCAGCCGGACTAGCGGGAGATACAATGAGCAGTTCTTC. Translating it yields CASSRTSGRYNEQFF.

This chain uses TRBV28 with TRBJ2-7, with TRBD1 identical over 9 bases. The germline V gene has CDR1 MDHEN and CDR2 SYDVKM. The V segment lost 2 bases and the J segment 3 bases; nucleotides outside the gene matches: 5. The CDR3 totals 15 residues. The CDR3 is CASSLPTGGGYEQYF. CDR3 in DNA: TGTGCCAGCAGTTTACCGACAGGGGGGGGCTACGAGCAGTACTTC.

The chain joins TRBV2 to TRBJ2-2, with D perhaps matching TRBD1 or TRBD2 (5 bases each). Germline-derived CDR1 and CDR2 are SNHLY and FYNNEI. V lost 6 bases to trimming and J lost 7 bases, with 15 bases between them. CDR3 length: 14 residues. The CDR3 DNA follows: TGTGCCAGCAGCGTCGGGGACGGTTACGGGGAGCTGTTTTTT. It translates to CASSVGDGYGELFF.

As for this clone: One base away lies a much larger clone, so this may be a sequencing read error. The same CDR3 arises from other DNA sequences in this sample as well. The chain recombines TRBV7-9 with TRBJ1-4, with 7 bases aligning to TRBD1. Germline lookup yields CDR1 SEHNR and CDR2 FQNEAQ (reference sequence). Losses at the gene ends were 5 bases for V and 5 bases for J; bases not matched to a gene: 8. This CDR3 region has 15 residues. The CDR3 sequence is CASSPQGGENEKLFF. The CDR3 DNA sequence: TGTGCCAGCAGCCCCCAGGGGGGCGAGAATGAAAAACTGTTTTTT.

V and J are TRBV5-1 and TRBJ2-7; D is unclear. CDR1 and CDR2 from the germline V gene are SGHRS and YFSETQ. This CDR3 is 14 amino acids long. Trimming pared 5 bases from V and 0 bases from J, leaving 12 bases between. The CDR3 nucleotides are TGCGCCAGCAGGAGAGAGTTAAGCTCCTACGAGCAGTACTTC. Translated, it gives CASRRELSSYEQYF.

V is TRBV7-9 and J is TRBJ2-2, with 10 nucleotides matching TRBD1. The CDR3 contains 14 residues. Germline V lookup: CDR1 SEHNR, CDR2 FQNEAQ (reference sequence). V shed 5 bases, J shed 7 bases, and the junction held 4 bases outside the gene matches. The CDR3 here is CASSPGTGDGELFF. The CDR3 nucleotides are TGTGCCAGCAGCCCGGGGACAGGGGACGGGGAGCTGTTTTTT.

This clone was detected only once. The genes are TRBV19 and TRBJ1-2; TRBD1 matches 8 bases. V gave up 8 bases and J gave up 7 bases; unmatched junction bases: 3. The CDR3 runs 11 residues. Germline values: CDR1 LNHDA, CDR2 SQIVND (reference sequence). Here the CDR3 reads CASATGAGYTF. CDR3 in DNA: TGTGCCAGTGCGACAGGGGCTGGCTACACCTTC.